This entry lists 16 T cell receptor beta chains sequenced from one sample in a study of blood T cell repertoires in COVID-19. Assay: immunoSEQ multiplex PCR; the TCRdb copy retains only in-frame clones and omits some. Found here are about 210,000 clones, 82% of them singletons; the top ten hold 10% to 15%. The sample comprised peripheral blood. These receptors were taken from a woman aged 35 to 49 with acute or convalescent COVID-19.

The CDR3 bases are TGTGCCAGCAGCGTAGAGGGGGCGGGAACCGGGGAGCTGTTTTTT. Protein product: CASSVEGAGTGELFF. V is TRBV9 and J is TRBJ2-2; the D gene is possibly TRBD1 (7 bases). V dropped 0 bases and J dropped 5 bases, with 11 bases sitting between them. Germline CDR1 reads SGDLS; CDR2 reads YYNGEE. This CDR3 has 15 residues.

The chain recombines TRBV14 with TRBJ2-1; 7 nucleotides match TRBD2. Per germline, CDR1 SGHDN and CDR2 FVKESK. This CDR3 comprises 12 residues. After removal of 5 bases from V and 12 bases from J, the junction contained 7 bases not matched to a gene. The CDR3 DNA is TGTGCCAGCAGCAAGGGTGGCGGGAGGCAGTTCTTC. Protein sequence: CASSKGGGRQFF.

The chain is built from TRBV25-1 and TRBJ1-6, with 10 nucleotides matching TRBD1. Germline CDR1 is MGHDK and CDR2 is SYGVNS. The CDR3 has 13 residues. Trimming removed 10 bases from V and 9 bases from J; junction bases left unmatched: 6. In nucleotides, the CDR3 is TGTGCCACTACCGGGACAGGGGCTTCACCCCTCCACTTT. Encoded protein: CATTGTGASPLHF.

V and J are TRBV3-1 (or the pseudogene TRBV3-2) and TRBJ1-4, with D possibly being TRBD1 (5 bases). Germline CDR1 reads LGHDT; CDR2 reads YNNKEL (reference sequence). This CDR3 is built from 17 residues. Trimming shortened V by 4 bases and J by 0 bases, and 15 bases separated the two germline ends. The CDR3 DNA is TGTGCCAGCAGCCGGACGGACATACTAACAACTAATGAAAAACTGTTTTTT. Residues: CASSRTDILTTNEKLFF.

This clone was seen only a few times. This rearrangement joins TRBV14 to TRBJ1-6, with 9 positions matching TRBD1. CDR1 SGHDN and CDR2 FVKESK come from the germline V gene. Trimming removed 5 bases from V and 10 bases from J; junction bases left unmatched: 9. The CDR3 consists of 15 residues. CDR3 residues: CASSARDRVYSPLHF. The CDR3 nucleotides are TGTGCCAGCAGCGCCCGGGACAGGGTGTACTCACCCCTCCACTTT.

This chain uses TRBV12-5 with TRBJ1-2; the D is unclear. Germline CDR1 reads LGHNT; CDR2 reads FRNRAP. The V end lost 6 bases, the J end lost 5 bases, and 10 bases lay between the germline ends. The CDR3 sequence is 12 residues long. CDR3 DNA sequence: TGTGCTAGTGGCCAAGGAGGTTATGGCTACACCTTC. Protein: CASGQGGYGYTF.

A single count supports this clone. The chain uses TRBV4-3 and TRBJ2-5, with D tentatively TRBD2 (6 bases). Germline CDR1 and CDR2: LGHNA and YSLEER. The CDR3 extends over 16 amino acids. V lost 0 bases, J lost 5 bases, and 16 bases lay in between. The CDR3 sequence: CASSQDLRERAETQYF. For the CDR3, the DNA is TGCGCCAGCAGCCAAGATCTCCGGGAGAGGGCGGAGACCCAGTACTTC.

V gene TRBV5-4 combines with J gene TRBJ2-3; 9 nucleotides align to TRBD2. Germline V gene lookup returns CDR1 SGHNT and CDR2 YYREEE (reference sequence). V was clipped by 0 bases and J by 5 bases; unmatched bases: 7. The length of the CDR3 is 16 residues. CDR3 coding DNA: TGTGCCAGCAGCTTGGTTGCGGGAGGGCCGATAGATACGCAGTATTTT. Translation gives CASSLVAGGPIDTQYF.

The chain employs TRBV6-2 or TRBV6-3 and TRBJ2-7; D is perhaps TRBD1 (6 bases). Trimming shortened V by 5 bases and J by 2 bases, and 19 bases separated the two germline ends. The CDR3 is 16 residues long. Germline V lookup: CDR1 MNHEY, CDR2 SVGEGT. Here the CDR3 reads CASSDVGHRNPYEQYF. The CDR3 DNA follows: TGTGCCAGCAGTGACGTGGGACATAGAAACCCCTACGAGCAGTACTTC.

This chain links TRBV5-4 with TRBJ2-3; D may be TRBD2 (6 bases). Germline V gene data show CDR1 as SGHNT and CDR2 as YYREEE (reference sequence). The ends were cut back, 4 bases at V and 2 bases at J, with 20 bases in the middle. The CDR3 totals 17 residues. The CDR3 DNA reads TGTGCCAGCAGCCTGGGGGATACTAGCCGCTACACAGATACGCAGTATTTT. It yields the protein CASSLGDTSRYTDTQYF. Filled out from reference TRBV5-4 and TRBJ2-3, the complete variable domain reads ETGVTQSPTHLIKTRGQQVTLRCSSQSGHNTVSWYQQALGQGPQFIFQYYREEENGRGNFPPRFSGLQFPNYSSELNVNALELDDSALYLCASSLGDTSRYTDTQYFGPGTRLTVL.

This clone was observed a handful of times. The chain has TRBV20-1 and TRBJ1-1; D gene ambiguous. V gave up 3 bases and J gave up 11 bases, with 13 bases separating them. CDR3 length: 11 amino acids. Germline V gene lookup returns CDR1 DFQATT and CDR2 SNEGSKA (reference sequence). In nucleotides, the CDR3 is TGCAGTGCTAGGGAGGAGACGGAGGCTTTCTTT. Its protein is CSAREETEAFF.

This clone has more than one count but fewer than ten. V gene TRBV27 combines with J gene TRBJ2-2, with 8 positions matching TRBD1. This CDR3 region has 16 residues. Germline V gene data show CDR1 as MNHEY and CDR2 as SMNVEV (reference sequence). V was pared by 7 bases and J by 5 bases, with 12 bases of the junction left unmatched. The CDR3 reads CASKTAGGRHTGELFF. CDR3 bases: TGTGCCAGCAAGACGGCAGGGGGCAGGCATACCGGGGAGCTGTTTTTT.

This clone was seen only once. V and J are TRBV28 and TRBJ2-7; 8 bases align to TRBD1. Losses at the gene ends were 1 base for V and 3 bases for J; bases not matched to a gene: 5. The germline V gene has CDR1 MDHEN and CDR2 SYDVKM. The CDR3 extends over 15 amino acids. CDR3 in amino acids: CASSLLGTGNYEQYF. The CDR3 DNA sequence: TGTGCCAGCAGTTTATTAGGGACAGGAAACTACGAGCAGTACTTC.

This clone was seen a single time. V usage is TRBV29-1 and J usage is TRBJ2-5; a possible D gene is TRBD2 (6 bases). Germline lookup yields CDR1 SQVTM and CDR2 ANQGSEA. The CDR3 is made up of 15 amino acids. Trimming stripped 7 bases from V and 1 base from J, with 19 bases between. The CDR3 loop reads CSGGTPGTFQETQYF. The CDR3 DNA follows: TGCAGCGGTGGCACCCCGGGGACTTTCCAAGAGACCCAGTACTTC. Full variable domain (outside the CDR3, taken from reference TRBV29-1 and TRBJ2-5): SAVISQKPSRDICQRGTSLTIQCQVDSQVTMMFWYRQQPGQSLTLIATANQGSEATYESGFVIDKFPISRPNLTFSTLTVSNMSPEDSSIYLCSGGTPGTFQETQYFGPGTRLLVL.

The V gene is TRBV2, the J gene TRBJ2-2; no clear D. V gave up 2 bases and J gave up 4 bases, with 8 bases separating them. The CDR3 runs 14 residues. Germline V gene lookup returns CDR1 SNHLY and CDR2 FYNNEI. The CDR3 bases are TGTGCCAGCAGTGAACAGTCCGTCACCGGGGAGCTGTTTTTT. This encodes CASSEQSVTGELFF.

The V gene is TRBV6-4, the J gene TRBJ2-1; 14 bases map to TRBD2. The trim removed 1 base at V and 12 bases at J, leaving 8 bases unmatched. Germline CDR1 is MRHNA and CDR2 is SNTAGT. The CDR3 sequence is 16 residues long. The CDR3 DNA sequence: TGTGCCAGCAGTGACTTGGGGACTAGCGGGAGCCACTCGCAGTTCTTC. Its translation: CASSDLGTSGSHSQFF.